This TCR beta chain was identified during a study of blood T cell repertoires in COVID-19. The CDR3 has 12 residues. V was clipped by 8 bases and J by 4 bases, with 11 bases between them. Only in-frame clones appear in the TCRdb table, and some are missing; sequencing was by immunoSEQ multiplex PCR. The data show fewer than 350,000 clones, 85% seen once. This TCR derives from a woman in her thirties who had been exposed to COVID-19. This rearrangement joins TRBV12-3 or TRBV12-4 to TRBJ1-2; no clear D. Source material: PBMCs or T cells enriched from blood (not recorded which). CDR3 region: CASVKHGYGYTF. The CDR3 DNA follows: TGTGCCAGCGTGAAGCACGGCTATGGCTACACCTTC.